Below are 14 T cell receptor beta chains sequenced from a single sample in a study of monozygotic twins with inflammatory bowel disease. After re-calling the 5' RACE reads, TCRdb lists one entry per CDR3 protein, DNA absent. This sample contains fewer than 450,000 distinct CDR3 sequences. The sequencing sample was made of blood. The receptors derive from a human donor with ulcerative colitis or Crohn's disease, or a healthy co-twin of an affected twin (not recorded which).

This rearrangement joins TRBV29-1 to TRBJ2-2. CDR3 length: 11 residues. The V gene's germline CDR1 is SQVTM and CDR2 ANQGSEA. This CDR3 is CSVRRAGELFF.

The chain employs TRBV12-3 or TRBV12-4 and TRBJ2-7; with no DNA, the TCRdb D assignment of TRBD1 cannot be verified. This CDR3 comprises 12 residues. The CDR3 sequence: CASSDSYYEQYF.

V is TRBV7-2 and J is TRBJ2-4. The CDR3 is 14 residues long. Germline V gives CDR1 SGHTA, CDR2 FQGNSA. The CDR3 is CASSFGGSKNIQYF. Full variable domain (missing parts from reference TRBV7-2 and TRBJ2-4): GAGVSQSPSNKVTEKGKDVELRCDPISGHTALYWYRQSLGQGLEFLIYFQGNSAPDKSGLPSDRFSAERTGGSVSTLTIQRTQQEDSAVYLCASSFGGSKNIQYFGAGTRLSVL.

Here the CDR3 reads CSARLPYSGGTQETQYF. V is TRBV20-1 and J is TRBJ2-5; TCRdb indicates TRBD2, and absent DNA this call remains unverified. The V gene's germline CDR1 is DFQATT and CDR2 SNEGSKA (reference sequence). This CDR3 is 17 amino acids long.

V and J are TRBV6-2 or TRBV6-3 and TRBJ2-3; TCRdb outputs TRBD1, but without DNA this stays unchecked. The germline V gene has CDR1 MNHEY and CDR2 SVGEGT. CDR3 length: 16 residues. CDR3 sequence: CASSRGGQGPKDTQYF.

The V call is TRBV12-3 or TRBV12-4, the J call TRBJ1-1; no DNA is available, so the TRBD1 call from TCRdb remains unchecked. The CDR3 covers 16 residues. CDR3 amino acids: CASYSQGFGLGTEAFF.

V is TRBV19 and J is TRBJ1-2; TCRdb lists TRBD1, though no DNA is available to test this call. From germline, CDR1 is LNHDA and CDR2 SQIVND (reference sequence). This CDR3 has 15 amino acids. The CDR3 loop reads CASSIRQGTIYGYTF.

The gene calls are TRBV6-4 and TRBJ2-7; absent DNA, TCRdb's TRBD2 call cannot be checked. The CDR3 totals 13 residues. Germline V gene data show CDR1 as MRHNA and CDR2 as SNTAGT. CDR3 protein: CASSVSGGERQYF.

The chain has TRBV12-3 or TRBV12-4 and TRBJ1-6; the TCRdb call, TRBD1, lacks DNA for checking. This CDR3 is built from 16 residues. CDR3 region: CASSLGQGALNSPLHF.

J is TRBJ2-5 and V is TRBV20-1; the D call of TRBD2 rests on TCRdb alone, since no DNA is present to check it. Germline V gene data show CDR1 as DFQATT and CDR2 as SNEGSKA (reference sequence). The CDR3 consists of 15 residues. The chain's CDR3 is CSAGNSGGTGETQYF.

The chain couples TRBV11-2 to TRBJ2-6; the D call from TCRdb, TRBD2, cannot be confirmed without DNA. CDR1 and CDR2 from the germline V gene are SGHAT and FQNNGV. CDR3 size: 18 residues. CDR3: CASSLVEAFLSGANVLTF.

The chain joins TRBV6-2 or TRBV6-3 to TRBJ2-1; no DNA is available, so the TRBD2 call from TCRdb remains unchecked. Germline assignment: CDR1 MNHEY and CDR2 SVGEGT. This CDR3 contains 17 residues. The CDR3: CASSPSRLAGGLNEQFF.

The rearrangement links TRBV7-2 to TRBJ2-1; without DNA, the TCRdb call of TRBD2 cannot be checked. The germline gives CDR1 SGHTA, CDR2 FQGNSA. The CDR3 covers 13 residues. Here the CDR3 reads CASRAVIYNEQFF.

J is TRBJ1-1 and V is TRBV11-2. CDR1 SGHAT and CDR2 FQNNGV come from the germline V gene. The CDR3 contains 14 residues. The CDR3 sequence is CASSYRGSNTEAFF.